These 26 T cell receptor beta chains were sequenced from one sample in a study of T cells after yellow fever vaccination. TCRdb ran MiXCR on the 5' RACE reads and lists one entry per CDR3 protein. Among some 500,000 distinct CDR3 sequences listed, less than 15% were seen once. This sample comprised PBMCs, obtained on the day of the yellow fever booster vaccination. The source of these receptors is a man aged 30 to 45 who received the YFV17D yellow fever vaccine.

This clonotype was counted between two and nine times. This chain connects TRBV3-1 to TRBJ2-7; 8 positions match TRBD2. Trimming took 3 bases from V and 2 from J; bases not matched to a gene: 9. The germline CDR1 and CDR2 sequences are LGHDT and YNNKEL (reference sequence). This CDR3 is 16 amino acids long. The CDR3 loop reads CASSHPSGPSPYEQYF. CDR3 nucleotide sequence: TGTGCCAGCAGCCACCCTAGCGGGCCCTCTCCCTACGAGCAGTACTTC.

This chain uses TRBV10-3 with TRBJ2-2; 8 positions match TRBD1. Looked up from germline, CDR1 is ENHRY and CDR2 is SYGVKD. The CDR3 has 15 amino acids. The trim removed 4 bases at V and 3 bases at J, leaving 4 bases unmatched. Here the CDR3 DNA reads TGTGCCATCAGTGTACTGGGACAGGACACCGGGGAGCTGTTTTTT. Translation: CAISVLGQDTGELFF.

There are many counts of this clonotype. This sequence joins TRBV20-1 and TRBJ2-1; D tentatively fits TRBD1 or TRBD2 (5 bases each). The V gene's germline CDR1 is DFQATT and CDR2 SNEGSKA (reference sequence). Trimming took off 2 bases at V and 4 bases at J, with 21 bases between the two ends. The CDR3 is 17 residues long. The CDR3 is CSARLISGTVSYNEQFF. The DNA of the CDR3 is TGCAGTGCTAGATTAATATCTGGGACCGTCTCTTACAATGAGCAGTTCTTC.

This clonotype was picked up a small number of times. The chain combines TRBV20-1 with TRBJ2-7; tentative D call: TRBD2 (6 bases). The CDR3 consists of 13 residues. Trimming removed 2 bases at V and 5 bases at J, with 13 bases between. The germline gives CDR1 DFQATT, CDR2 SNEGSKA (reference sequence). The CDR3 here is CSARHTSFNEQYF. Here the CDR3 DNA reads TGCAGTGCTAGACATACTAGCTTCAACGAGCAGTACTTC.

The chain combines TRBV7-8 with TRBJ2-2, with TRBD2 as a possible D gene (6 bases). Germline V CDR1 and CDR2: SGHVS, FQNEAQ. The V gene lost 10 bases and the J gene lost 9 bases, with 21 bases spanning the gap. The CDR3 runs 14 residues. CDR3 region: CAMGPGLACWELFF. The DNA of the CDR3 is TGTGCCATGGGCCCGGGACTCGCCTGCTGGGAGCTGTTTTTT.

This chain joins TRBV20-1 and TRBJ1-1; maybe TRBD1 (6 bases). This CDR3 has 14 amino acids. Germline values: CDR1 DFQATT, CDR2 SNEGSKA (reference sequence). Trimming shortened V by 3 bases and J by 2 bases, and 13 bases separated the two germline ends. This chain's CDR3 is CSARKGQSNTEAFF. The CDR3 DNA reads as TGCAGTGCTAGGAAAGGACAGTCCAACACTGAAGCTTTCTTT.

The V gene is TRBV6-2 or TRBV6-3, the J gene TRBJ2-1; TRBD2 matches at 11 bases. Trimming took 5 bases from V and 3 from J; bases not matched to a gene: 15. CDR1 and CDR2 from the germline V gene are MNHEY and SVGEGT. The CDR3 consists of 19 residues. The CDR3 is CASSTSHMASGRIYNEQFF. As DNA, the CDR3 is TGTGCCAGCAGTACCTCCCATATGGCTAGCGGGAGGATCTACAATGAGCAGTTCTTC.

This chain connects TRBV19 to TRBJ2-3, with a possible D match to TRBD2 (6 bases). The CDR3 consists of 13 residues. Germline values: CDR1 LNHDA, CDR2 SQIVND (reference sequence). Trimming cost V 6 bases and J 2 bases, with 9 bases left between them. The CDR3 region is CASRPDYTDTQYF. The CDR3, as DNA: TGTGCCAGTAGACCGGACTACACAGATACGCAGTATTTT.

This chain links TRBV20-1 with TRBJ2-1; 10 bases align to TRBD2. CDR1 and CDR2 (germline): DFQATT, SNEGSKA (reference sequence). This CDR3 contains 18 residues. V shed 1 base and J 3 bases; nucleotides not matched to a gene: 12. The CDR3 sequence: CSARVPSGRDSNYNEQFF. CDR3 DNA sequence: TGCAGTGCTAGAGTCCCGAGCGGGAGGGATTCGAACTACAATGAGCAGTTCTTC.

This clonotype was counted between two and nine times. V and J are TRBV7-9 and TRBJ1-2; D perhaps matches TRBD1 (5 bases). This CDR3 is 16 amino acids long. CDR1 is SEHNR, CDR2 FQNEAQ, per germline (reference sequence). Trimming left V 7 bases short and J 1 base short, with 19 bases between. The CDR3 coding sequence is TGTGCCAGCACCGTACGTGCAGGGAACCTTAACTATGGCTACACCTTC. Translating it yields CASTVRAGNLNYGYTF.

The chain carries TRBV6-5 and TRBJ2-7; D not resolved. Trimming took 4 bases from V and 0 from J, leaving 16 bases between them. The CDR3 consists of 16 residues. Germline-derived CDR1 and CDR2 are MNHEY and SVGAGI. CDR3 residues: CASSSANQYYSYEQYF. The CDR3 DNA reads as TGTGCCAGCAGTTCCGCCAACCAATACTACTCCTACGAGCAGTACTTC.

This clonotype was counted a few times. This sequence joins TRBV20-1 and TRBJ2-5; 10 positions match TRBD2. V dropped 2 bases and J dropped 4; count of bases not matched to a gene: 1. The CDR3 is 13 residues long. CDR1 DFQATT and CDR2 SNEGSKA come from the germline V gene (reference sequence). The CDR3 DNA follows: TGCAGTGCTAGAATAGCGGGAGGAGAGACCCAGTACTTC. Amino acids: CSARIAGGETQYF.

This chain links TRBV10-3 with TRBJ2-7, with 7 bases lining up with TRBD1. V lost 7 bases, J lost 2 bases, and 5 bases stayed unmatched. Germline V gene lookup returns CDR1 ENHRY and CDR2 SYGVKD. This CDR3 region has 13 residues. CDR3 amino acids: CAIKGTETYEQYF. The CDR3 nucleotides read TGTGCCATCAAAGGGACAGAGACCTACGAGCAGTACTTC.

This clonotype was detected only a few times. The chain carries TRBV6-1 and TRBJ2-2; D is possibly TRBD2 (5 bases). Germline-derived CDR1 and CDR2 are MNHNS and SASEGT. The CDR3 contains 15 residues. The V end lost 4 bases, the J end lost 2 bases, and 11 bases lay between the germline ends. The CDR3 nucleotides read TGTGCCAGCAGTGCCGCCCGGGGAAACACCGGGGAGCTGTTTTTT. Protein: CASSAARGNTGELFF.

The chain joins TRBV27 to TRBJ2-2, with 11 bases fitting TRBD1. The germline V gene has CDR1 MNHEY and CDR2 SMNVEV (reference sequence). CDR3 length: 14 residues. The V gene end was trimmed by 5 bases and the J gene end by 6 bases; junction bases not matched to a gene: 2. The CDR3 here is CASSGTGGPGELFF. The DNA for the CDR3 is TGTGCCAGCAGTGGGACAGGGGGACCCGGGGAGCTGTTTTTT.

This clonotype was observed a few times. The CDR3 loop reads CASSFSGGSDTQYF. In nucleotides, the CDR3 is TGTGCCAGCAGTTTTTCAGGGGGCTCAGATACGCAGTATTTT. The V call is TRBV12-3 or TRBV12-4, the J call TRBJ2-3; 8 bases map to TRBD1. The CDR3 length is 14 residues. With V trimmed by 3 bases and J by 4 bases, 3 bases remained unmatched.

The rearrangement uses TRBV10-3 and TRBJ2-7, with a weak D call TRBD1 (6 bases). Germline CDR1 and CDR2: ENHRY and SYGVKD. This CDR3 is 16 amino acids long. V was shortened by 2 bases and J by 2 bases, with 16 bases between the two germline ends. CDR3 coding DNA: TGTGCCATCAGTGAGGAGGGGGTTATCCTGACCTACGAGCAGTACTTC. Its protein is CAISEEGVILTYEQYF.

The chain links TRBV29-1 to TRBJ2-5; TRBD1 is a possible D gene (6 bases). The CDR3 runs to 13 residues. The V end was cut by 2 bases, the J end by 2 bases, with 9 bases between. Germline values: CDR1 SQVTM, CDR2 ANQGSEA. CDR3 DNA sequence: TGCAGCGTTGAAAGGGGGAAGCAAGAGACCCAGTACTTC. This gives the protein CSVERGKQETQYF.

The chain is built from TRBV2 and TRBJ1-5, with D tentatively TRBD1 (5 bases). CDR1 is SNHLY and CDR2 is FYNNEI in the germline V gene. V lost 7 bases and J 3 bases, leaving 16 bases between the germline ends. CDR3 length: 15 residues. The CDR3 nucleotides are TGTGCCAGCACAACAGGCGCTTTTCTCAATCAGCCCCAGCATTTT. It is translated as CASTTGAFLNQPQHF.

This clonotype was observed a handful of times. This rearrangement joins TRBV5-5 to TRBJ2-1; D may correspond to TRBD1 or TRBD2 (5 bases each). This CDR3 comprises 13 residues. The germline V gene encodes CDR1 SGHKS and CDR2 YYEKEE (reference sequence). V was cut by 6 bases and J by 8 bases, with 15 bases left in between. This chain's CDR3 is CASTGTASYEQFF. Here the CDR3 DNA reads TGTGCCAGCACCGGGACCGCTTCGTATGAGCAGTTCTTC.

This clonotype was counted a single time. This chain connects TRBV6-1 to TRBJ1-3; the match to TRBD1 covers 7 bases. The CDR3 runs 15 residues. The V and J ends lost 6 bases and 1 base, in that order; junction bases with no gene match: 6. Germline CDR1 reads MNHNS; CDR2 reads SASEGT. The CDR3 sequence is CASRLDRVSGNTIYF. The CDR3, as DNA: TGTGCCAGCAGACTAGACAGGGTGTCTGGAAACACCATATATTTT.

In this sample, this clonotype turned up a few times. This sequence joins TRBV5-1 and TRBJ2-7; 10 bases align to TRBD2. The CDR3 contains 15 residues. V dropped 2 bases and J dropped 5; count of bases not matched to a gene: 7. Per the germline V gene, CDR1 is SGHRS and CDR2 is YFSETQ. This chain's CDR3 is CASSFSSGRVDEQYF. The CDR3 region has the DNA TGCGCCAGCAGCTTTTCTAGCGGGAGAGTAGACGAGCAGTACTTC.

Written as DNA, the CDR3 is TGTGCCAGCACCCTAAGCACTTACAATGAGCAGTTCTTC. It codes for CASTLSTYNEQFF. The J gene is TRBJ2-1, the V gene TRBV7-2; D gene ambiguous. Trimming left V 7 bases short and J 4 bases short, with 11 bases between. The CDR3 loop spans 13 amino acids. Germline V lookup: CDR1 SGHTA, CDR2 FQGNSA.

This chain links TRBV5-1 with TRBJ2-5; 10 bases match TRBD1. The germline CDR1 and CDR2 sequences are SGHRS and YFSETQ. The CDR3 runs 15 residues. V was clipped by 0 bases and J by 6 bases; unmatched bases: 5. CDR3 coding DNA: TGCGCCAGCAGCTTGGAATTGGGACAGGGGAAGACCCAGTACTTC. Protein: CASSLELGQGKTQYF.

The gene calls are TRBV10-3 and TRBJ1-5, with D unresolved. This CDR3 is built from 13 residues. Germline CDR1 and CDR2: ENHRY and SYGVKD. Trimming took off 2 bases at V and 1 base at J, with 3 bases between the two ends. CDR3 DNA: TGTGCCATCAGTGAGACGAGCAATCAGCCCCAGCATTTT. It codes for CAISETSNQPQHF.

This clonotype was observed at least ten times. CDR3 sequence (DNA): TGCGCCAGCAGCCAAACTTTGGATGAGCAGTTCTTC. Amino acid sequence: CASSQTLDEQFF. The J gene is TRBJ2-1, the V gene TRBV5-1; D is undetermined. Germline values: CDR1 SGHRS, CDR2 YFSETQ. V was pared by 4 bases and J by 8 bases, with 10 bases between. The CDR3 has 12 residues. The full variable domain, its missing parts supplied by reference TRBV5-1 and TRBJ2-1, is KAGVTQTPRYLIKTRGQQVTLSCSPISGHRSVSWYQQTPGQGLQFLFEYFSETQRNKGNFPGRFSGRQFSNSRSEMNVSTLELGDSALYLCASSQTLDEQFFGPGTRLTVL.